This T cell receptor (beta chain) was found in a study of cytomegalovirus exposure and HLA in healthy donors. The V gene's germline CDR1 is WSHSY and CDR2 SAAADI. V shed 0 bases and J shed 3 bases, with 9 bases lying between them. The CDR3 covers 16 residues. PCR used 60 Vbeta primers and 13 Jbeta primers. The data were produced by immunoSEQ multiplex PCR, yet TCRdb's version contains in-frame clones alone and is incomplete. This table has some 160,000 clones, approximately 82% appearing once. Sequencing was carried out using PBMCs. V is TRBV10-2 and J is TRBJ2-6, with D possibly matching TRBD2 (5 bases). The source is a man aged 45-65 years in good health and CMV-seropositive. The CDR3 sequence: CASSESRARGANVLTF. CDR3 nucleotides: TGCGCCAGCAGTGAGTCGCGGGCCCGTGGGGCCAACGTCCTGACTTTC.